This record covers a single TCR beta chain. The germline gives CDR1 SGHTA, CDR2 FQGTGA. The trim removed 5 bases at V and 4 bases at J, leaving 11 bases unmatched. This CDR3 contains 16 residues. This entry belongs to a study of shared clonotypes between healthy human individuals. Repertoires were generated with immunoSEQ multiplex PCR, while TCRdb's copy carries only in-frame clones and drops some. The repertoire holds roughly 2,500,000 clones, with 90% to 95% as singletons. Sequencing was performed on naive CD4+ T cells from PBMCs. The sample's subset: CD45RA+ positively selected. The chain is built from TRBV7-3 and TRBJ1-3; TRBD1 matches at 7 bases. This clonotype originated in a man younger than 35 in good health. Some clones in this sample may be carry-over from other donors' samples. CDR3 in DNA: TGTGCCAGCAGCCCCAAAGGGGGCGCGGGAGGAAACACCATATATTTT. Its protein product is CASSPKGGAGGNTIYF.